These 3 T cell receptor beta chains originate from one sample sequenced in a study of T cells in Graves' hyperthyroidism and ophthalmopathy. Regions amplified from RNA transcripts were the TCR beta CDR3 regions. First-round RT-PCR targeting the TCR CDR3 was performed with the HTBI primer set. TCRdb independently ran MiXCR on the multiplex PCR reads; one entry per CDR3 protein. The table shows tens of thousands of distinct CDR3 sequences, with 48% occurring only once. Sequencing was carried out using blood. All receptors derive from a woman in her forties or fifties with Graves' ophthalmopathy.

The chain links TRBV7-3 to TRBJ2-5; tentatively, D is TRBD1 (5 bases). The V end was cut by 5 bases, the J end by 0 bases, with 10 bases between. The germline V gene encodes CDR1 SGHTA and CDR2 FQGTGA. The CDR3 runs 14 residues. CDR3 residues: CASSRDSNQETQYF. Written as DNA, the CDR3 is TGTGCCAGCAGCCGTGACAGTAACCAAGAGACCCAGTACTTC.

This rearrangement joins TRBV7-7 to TRBJ2-3, with 10 bases lining up with TRBD2. Germline loops: CDR1 SSHAT, CDR2 FNYEAQ (reference sequence). This CDR3 is 12 amino acids long. The CDR3 sequence: CASGRPTDTQYF. The CDR3 coding sequence is TGTGCTAGCGGGAGGCCGACAGATACGCAGTATTTT.

This chain joins TRBV15 and TRBJ2-1; 9 positions agree with TRBD2. From germline, CDR1 is LNHNV and CDR2 YYDKDF (reference sequence). J gave up 4 bases and V 9 bases, and 10 bases lay outside the gene matches. The CDR3 totals 15 residues. CDR3 DNA sequence: TGTGCCACGCTCGCTAGCGGGGTAGATTACAATGAGCAGTTCTTC. The encoded protein is CATLASGVDYNEQFF. Variable domain in full (rest from reference TRBV15 and TRBJ2-1): DAMVIQNPRYQVTQFGKPVTLSCSQTLNHNVMYWYQQKSSQAPKLLFHYYDKDFNNEADTPDNFQSRRPNTSFCFLDIRSPGLGDTAMYLCATLASGVDYNEQFFGPGTRLTVL.